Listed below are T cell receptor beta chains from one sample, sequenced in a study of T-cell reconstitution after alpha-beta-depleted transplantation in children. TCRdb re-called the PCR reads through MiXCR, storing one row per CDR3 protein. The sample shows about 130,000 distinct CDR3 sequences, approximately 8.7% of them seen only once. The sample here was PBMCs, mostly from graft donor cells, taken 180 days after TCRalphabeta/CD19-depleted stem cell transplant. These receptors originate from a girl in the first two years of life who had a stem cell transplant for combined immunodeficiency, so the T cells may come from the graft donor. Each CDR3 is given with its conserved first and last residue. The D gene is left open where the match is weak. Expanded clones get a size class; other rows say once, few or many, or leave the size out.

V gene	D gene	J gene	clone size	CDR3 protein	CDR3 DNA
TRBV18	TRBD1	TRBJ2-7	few	CASSLIAVTGTYEQYF	TGTGCCAGCTCACTAATTGCCGTGACAGGGACCTACGAGCAGTACTTC
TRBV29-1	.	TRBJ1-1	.	CSVGRLLNTEAFF	TGCAGCGTGGGACGTTTGCTGAACACTGAAGCTTTCTTT
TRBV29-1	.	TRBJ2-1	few	CSVGGRAPSEAYNEQFF	TGCAGCGTTGGTGGCAGGGCCCCCTCTGAGGCCTACAATGAGCAGTTCTTC
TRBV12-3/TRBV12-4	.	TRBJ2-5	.	CASSRDRPKAQYF	TGTGCCAGCAGCCGGGACCGTCCTAAGGCCCAGTACTTC
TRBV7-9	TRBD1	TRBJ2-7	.	CASSLGQGEHEQYF	TGTGCCAGCAGCTTGGGACAGGGTGAGCACGAGCAGTACTTC
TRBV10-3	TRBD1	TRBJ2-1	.	CAIGRTGGYNEQFF	TGTGCCATCGGCCGGACAGGGGGGTACAATGAGCAGTTCTTC
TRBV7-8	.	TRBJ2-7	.	CASSWDHEQYF	TGTGCCAGCAGCTGGGACCACGAGCAGTACTTC
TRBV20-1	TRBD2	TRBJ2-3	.	CSAARLAGYEMTQYF	TGCAGTGCTGCCAGACTAGCGGGCTACGAGATGACGCAGTATTTT
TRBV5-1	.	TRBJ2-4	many	CASSVSGTLGNIQYF	TGCGCCAGCAGCGTCTCCGGGACCCTAGGGAACATTCAGTACTTC
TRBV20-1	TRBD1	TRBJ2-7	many	CSARDPGTGGYEQYF	TGCAGTGCTAGAGATCCCGGGACAGGGGGTTACGAGCAGTACTTC
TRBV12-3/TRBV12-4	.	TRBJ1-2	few	CASSLNYGYTF	TGTGCCAGCAGTTTGAACTATGGCTACACCTTC
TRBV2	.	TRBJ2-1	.	CASNRGASSYNEQFF	TGTGCCAGCAACCGGGGGGCCAGCTCCTACAATGAGCAGTTCTTC
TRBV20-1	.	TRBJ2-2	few	CSARETGHPNTGELFF	TGCAGTGCTAGAGAAACAGGGCATCCGAACACCGGGGAGCTGTTTTTT
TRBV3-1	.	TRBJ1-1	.	CASSQQAPRGTEAFF	TGTGCCAGCAGCCAACAGGCGCCCCGGGGAACTGAAGCTTTCTTT
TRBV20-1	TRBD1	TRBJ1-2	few	CSAQTGGEGYTF	TGCAGTGCTCAGACAGGGGGCGAAGGCTACACCTTC
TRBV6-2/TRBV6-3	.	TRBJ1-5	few	CASSLTGISNQPQHF	TGTGCCAGCAGCCTTACAGGGATTAGCAATCAGCCCCAGCATTTT
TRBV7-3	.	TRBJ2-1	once	CASSSQGGLEYNEQFF	TGTGCCAGCAGCTCCCAAGGGGGTCTCGAGTACAATGAGCAGTTCTTC
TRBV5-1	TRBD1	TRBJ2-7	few	CASSLVGQGGSYEQYF	TGCGCCAGCAGCTTGGTAGGACAGGGAGGTTCCTACGAGCAGTACTTC
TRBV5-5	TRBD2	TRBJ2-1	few	CASSFKKLAGGPNEQFF	TGTGCCAGCAGCTTTAAAAAACTAGCGGGAGGGCCCAATGAGCAGTTCTTC
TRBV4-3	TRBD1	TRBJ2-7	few	CASSPRQGPNYEQYF	TGCGCCAGCAGCCCTCGACAGGGGCCCAACTACGAGCAGTACTTC
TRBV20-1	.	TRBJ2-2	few	CSARVTGELFF	TGCAGTGCTAGGGTGACCGGGGAGCTGTTTTTT
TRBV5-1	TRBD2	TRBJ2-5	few	CASSLGATGGKETQYF	TGCGCCAGCAGCTTGGGGGCCACGGGAGGGAAGGAGACCCAGTACTTC
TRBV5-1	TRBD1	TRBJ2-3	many	CASFVTGADTQYF	TGCGCCAGTTTTGTGACAGGGGCCGATACGCAGTATTTT
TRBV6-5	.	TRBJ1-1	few	CASSYGAGTEAFF	TGTGCCAGCAGTTACGGGGCGGGCACTGAAGCTTTCTTT
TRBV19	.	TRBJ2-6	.	CASSIYGTGSGANVLTF	TGTGCCAGTAGTATATATGGGACGGGCTCTGGGGCCAACGTCCTGACTTTC
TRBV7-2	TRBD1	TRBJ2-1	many	CASSPRTGREFF	TGTGCCAGCAGCCCCAGGACAGGGAGAGAGTTCTTC
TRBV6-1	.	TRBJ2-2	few	CASRGSPNTGELFF	TGTGCCAGCAGGGGCTCTCCGAACACCGGGGAGCTGTTTTTT
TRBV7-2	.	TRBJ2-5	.	CASSLALQGGETQYF	TGTGCCAGCAGCTTAGCCCTACAGGGTGGAGAGACCCAGTACTTC
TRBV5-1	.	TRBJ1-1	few	CASRTSRAADPAFF	TGCGCCAGCAGGACTTCCCGGGCCGCTGACCCAGCTTTCTTT
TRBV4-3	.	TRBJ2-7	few	CASSQDRGPFQYF	TGCGCCAGCAGCCAAGATCGGGGGCCGTTTCAGTACTTC
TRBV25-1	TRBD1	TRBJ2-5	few	CASSDTTGKQETQYF	TGTGCCAGCAGTGACACGACAGGGAAGCAAGAGACCCAGTACTTC
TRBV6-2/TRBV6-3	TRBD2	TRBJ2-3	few	CASSLPTFSGKDPDTQYF	TGTGCCAGCAGTCTACCGACTTTTAGCGGGAAGGATCCAGATACGCAGTATTTT
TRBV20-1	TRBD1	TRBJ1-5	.	CSASYRGLLSNQPQHF	TGCAGTGCCAGTTACAGGGGGCTCCTTAGCAATCAGCCCCAGCATTTT
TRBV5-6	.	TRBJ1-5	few	CASSLGGGEPQHF	TGTGCCAGCAGCTTGGGTGGGGGGGAGCCCCAGCATTTT
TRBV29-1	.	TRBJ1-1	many	CSVEDTGPGFSAFF	TGCAGCGTTGAAGATACGGGCCCCGGCTTCTCAGCTTTCTTT
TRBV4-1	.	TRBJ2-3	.	CASSQLAGGTQYF	TGCGCCAGCAGCCAACTAGCCGGCGGTACGCAGTATTTT
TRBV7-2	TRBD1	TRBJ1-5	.	CASSLWDSDGPQHF	TGTGCCAGCAGCTTGTGGGACAGCGATGGGCCCCAGCATTTT
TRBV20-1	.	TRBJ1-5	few	CSASSRGNSNQPQHF	TGCAGTGCCAGCAGCCGGGGCAATAGCAATCAGCCCCAGCATTTT
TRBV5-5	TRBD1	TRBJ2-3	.	CASSLGDSFTDTQYF	TGTGCCAGCAGCTTGGGGGACAGTTTCACAGATACGCAGTATTTT
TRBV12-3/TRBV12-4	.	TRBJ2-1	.	CASCLMKKLGPPYNEQFF	TGTGCCAGCTGTCTCATGAAGAAACTAGGGCCCCCATACAATGAGCAGTTCTTC
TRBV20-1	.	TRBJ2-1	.	CSSRESSYNEQFF	TGCAGTTCAAGGGAAAGCTCCTACAATGAGCAGTTCTTC
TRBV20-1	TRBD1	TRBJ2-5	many	CSAAGRGRLETQYF	TGCAGTGCTGCGGGCAGGGGGCGTTTAGAGACCCAGTACTTC
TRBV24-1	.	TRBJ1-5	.	CATSGWPGGKDQPQHF	TGTGCCACCAGTGGATGGCCCGGCGGAAAGGATCAGCCCCAGCATTTT
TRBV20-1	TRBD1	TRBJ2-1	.	CSARDPGQGVDEQFF	TGCAGTGCTAGAGACCCGGGACAGGGGGTCGATGAGCAGTTCTTC
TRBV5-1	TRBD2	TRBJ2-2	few	CASSSGGATGELFF	TGCGCCAGCAGCTCGGGGGGAGCCACCGGGGAGCTGTTTTTT
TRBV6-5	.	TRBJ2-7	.	CASSYSLGTYEQYF	TGTGCCAGCAGTTACTCGCTAGGAACCTACGAGCAGTACTTC
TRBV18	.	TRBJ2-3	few	CASSPGNTDTQYF	TGTGCCAGCTCACCGGGGAACACAGATACGCAGTATTTT
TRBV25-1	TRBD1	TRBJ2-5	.	CASSHSRDRVETQYF	TGTGCCAGCAGTCACTCCCGGGACAGGGTAGAGACCCAGTACTTC
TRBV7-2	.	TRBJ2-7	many	CASSPGGQFYEQYF	TGTGCCAGCAGCCCCGGGGGACAGTTTTACGAGCAGTACTTC
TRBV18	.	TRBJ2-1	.	CASSPVSERYNEQFF	TGTGCCAGCTCACCAGTGTCAGAACGCTACAATGAGCAGTTCTTC
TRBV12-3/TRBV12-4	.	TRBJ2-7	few	CASSLSGEQYF	TGTGCCAGCAGTTTATCCGGCGAGCAGTACTTC
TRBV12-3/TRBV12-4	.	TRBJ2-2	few	CASSFSGFGTGELFF	TGTGCCAGCAGTTTTTCGGGGTTTGGAACCGGGGAGCTGTTTTTT
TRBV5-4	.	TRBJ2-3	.	CASSLGAGTDTQYF	TGTGCCAGCAGCTTGGGAGCGGGCACAGATACGCAGTATTTT